Sequencing of this T cell receptor (beta chain) was carried out in a study of EBV T-cell therapy then PD-1 blockade in nasopharyngeal carcinoma. About this clone: Its antigen is as yet unknown.

Stated time point: 266 days after commencement of treatment, after nivolumab therapy. The sample's treatment: AdE1-LMPpoly-expanded autologous EBV-specific T-cell therapy followed by anti-PD-1 nivolumab. Repertoires were generated with immunoSEQ multiplex PCR, while TCRdb's copy carries only in-frame clones and drops some. This table has about 21,000 clones, about 86% appearing once. This receptor was obtained from a man in his forties with nasopharyngeal carcinoma. The input for sequencing was CD8+ T cells from blood, taken around day 270 from a patient whose treatment included autologous EBV-specific T cells and nivolumab.

The CDR3 here is CASSYVRQGFNSPLHF. The CDR3 nucleotides read TGTGCCAGCAGTTACGTACGACAGGGGTTTAATTCACCCCTCCACTTT. This chain links TRBV6-6 with TRBJ1-6; the match to TRBD1 covers 8 bases. Trimming at V came to 2 bases and at J to 6 bases, leaving 6 bases not matched to a gene. Germline loops: CDR1 MNHNY, CDR2 SVGAGI (reference sequence). The length of the CDR3 is 16 residues.